This TCR beta chain comes out of a study of blood T cell repertoires in COVID-19. This CDR3 is built from 10 residues. Germline V gene data show CDR1 as MNHGY and CDR2 as SVAAGI. V was clipped by 10 bases and J by 2 bases, with 5 bases between them. TCRdb's table, derived via immunoSEQ multiplex PCR, lists solely in-frame clones and lacks some. The sample has 100,000 to 130,000 clones, around four fifths seen once; the top ten hold roughly 4.1%. The chain joins TRBV6-9 to TRBJ1-1; D remains unclear. Sequencing input: peripheral blood. This receptor was obtained from a woman in her sixties or seventies with acute or convalescent COVID-19. Here the CDR3 reads CATLNTEAFF. CDR3 in DNA: TGTGCCACCTTAAACACTGAAGCTTTCTTT.